These 23 T cell receptor beta chains were sequenced from one sample in a study of cytomegalovirus exposure and HLA in healthy donors. Repertoires were generated with immunoSEQ multiplex PCR, while TCRdb's copy carries only in-frame clones and drops some. Of about 340,000 clones in the sample, 80% to 90% are singletons; the top ten hold 0.75% to 0.85%. Sequenced: PBMCs. The receptors originated from a woman in her late teens or twenties in good health and CMV-seronegative.

The chain is built from TRBV7-2 and TRBJ2-5; D might be TRBD2 (7 bases). This CDR3 comprises 14 residues. Trimming took 4 bases from V and 5 from J, leaving 14 bases between them. CDR1 is SGHTA, CDR2 FQGNSA, per germline. The CDR3 DNA reads TGTGCCAGCAGCTCTCAAGGGGGGGTCGAGACCCAGTACTTC. It encodes CASSSQGGVETQYF.

This chain links TRBV27 with TRBJ2-7, with a tentative D call TRBD1 (6 bases). V was pared by 8 bases and J by 0 bases, with 11 bases between. The CDR3 loop spans 13 amino acids. CDR1 MNHEY and CDR2 SMNVEV come from the germline V gene (reference sequence). CDR3 loop: CASGGRVSYEQYF. DNA of the CDR3: TGTGCCAGCGGGGGCAGGGTCTCCTACGAGCAGTACTTC.

V usage is TRBV4-2 and J usage is TRBJ2-7; TRBD2 is a possible D gene (7 bases). Trimming pared 3 bases from V and 0 bases from J, leaving 21 bases between. Germline V lookup: CDR1 LGHNA, CDR2 YNFKEQ. There are 18 residues in the CDR3. The CDR3 DNA sequence: TGTGCCAGCAGCCAGCAAAGGGGGGAACTAGCGTTCTCCTACGAGCAGTACTTC. Translation gives CASSQQRGELAFSYEQYF.

The rearrangement links TRBV5-1 to TRBJ2-5; 8 nucleotides line up with TRBD2. V shed 2 bases and J 1 base; nucleotides not matched to a gene: 4. The CDR3 is made up of 15 amino acids. Germline lookup yields CDR1 SGHRS and CDR2 YFSETQ. CDR3 coding DNA: TGCGCCAGCAGCTTAGCGACTAGCGCCCAAGAGACCCAGTACTTC. Translating it yields CASSLATSAQETQYF.

The J gene is TRBJ2-7, the V gene TRBV4-3; 7 nucleotides match TRBD2. The CDR3 consists of 15 residues. The V gene end was trimmed by 0 bases and the J gene end by 5 bases; junction bases not matched to a gene: 7. Germline V gene sequence: CDR1 LGHNA, CDR2 YSLEER. This CDR3 is CASSQEAGLDDEQYF. As DNA, the CDR3 is TGCGCCAGCAGCCAAGAAGCGGGGCTGGACGACGAGCAGTACTTC.

The J gene is TRBJ2-3, the V gene TRBV7-2; D unresolved. This CDR3 is 15 amino acids long. Germline values: CDR1 SGHTA, CDR2 FQGNSA. V was trimmed by 4 bases and J by 3 bases, leaving 14 bases between them. In nucleotides, the CDR3 is TGTGCCAGCAGCTCACGACCCGGGTCAACAGATACGCAGTATTTT. It translates to CASSSRPGSTDTQYF.

V gene TRBV18 combines with J gene TRBJ2-3; a weak D match, TRBD1 (6 bases). The CDR3 spans 16 residues. Per germline, CDR1 KGHSH and CDR2 LQKENI. Trimming pared 3 bases from V and 1 base from J, leaving 14 bases between. In nucleotides, the CDR3 is TGTGCCAGCTCACCGCCCTCGGGACACCGCACAGATACGCAGTATTTT. Translating it yields CASSPPSGHRTDTQYF.

The CDR3 DNA reads TGTGCAACCAAAAAACCCGGGACAGGGTGGTTCCAAGAGACCCAGTACTTC. As protein: CATKKPGTGWFQETQYF. The chain uses TRBV7-2 and TRBJ2-5; 9 bases are shared with TRBD1. The length of the CDR3 is 17 residues. Germline CDR1 is SGHTA and CDR2 is FQGNSA. The full variable domain, its missing parts supplied by reference TRBV7-2 and TRBJ2-5, is GAGVSQSPSNKVTEKGKDVELRCDPISGHTALYWYRQSLGQGLEFLIYFQGNSAPDKSGLPSDRFSAERTGGSVSTLTIQRTQQEDSAVYLCATKKPGTGWFQETQYFGPGTRLLVL.

The rearrangement links TRBV29-1 to TRBJ2-5; no definite D call. The CDR3 length is 13 residues. The germline V and J ends were trimmed by 8 bases and 4 bases, with 17 bases remaining between them. Germline CDR1 and CDR2: SQVTM and ANQGSEA. The CDR3 nucleotides are TGCAGCTTCTACAGAGACATTCGAGAGACCCAGTACTTC. This gives the protein CSFYRDIRETQYF.

The J gene is TRBJ2-6, the V gene TRBV9; 8 positions agree with TRBD1. Germline loops: CDR1 SGDLS, CDR2 YYNGEE. The CDR3 contains 17 residues. J gave up 2 bases and V 2 bases, and 6 bases lay outside the gene matches. CDR3 in DNA: TGTGCCAGCAGCGTTTCAGGGGGCTGGGCTGGGGCCAACGTCCTGACTTTC. Encoded protein: CASSVSGGWAGANVLTF.

The genes are TRBV28 and TRBJ1-2; TRBD1 aligns across 7 bases. This CDR3 contains 16 residues. Looked up from germline, CDR1 is MDHEN and CDR2 is SYDVKM. J gave up 4 bases and V 2 bases, and 10 bases lay outside the gene matches. As DNA, the CDR3 is TGTGCCAGCAGTTTAGTTAGGAGAGGGGGCGTCTATGGCTACACCTTC. Translating it yields CASSLVRRGGVYGYTF.

This chain connects TRBV5-1 to TRBJ1-3; no clear D gene. Germline assignment: CDR1 SGHRS and CDR2 YFSETQ. The CDR3 loop spans 14 amino acids. Trimming removed 3 bases from V and 6 bases from J, with 13 bases in between. DNA for the CDR3: TGCGCCAGCAGCTCTGACTCAACGGAAAACACCATATATTTT. This encodes CASSSDSTENTIYF.

The chain recombines TRBV5-8 with TRBJ2-1; D gene unclear. CDR3 length: 14 residues. Germline V lookup: CDR1 SGHTS, CDR2 YDEGEE. Trimming left V 0 bases short and J 2 bases short, with 6 bases between. CDR3 amino acids: CASSLGQAYNEQFF. In nucleotides, the CDR3 is TGTGCCAGCAGCTTGGGACAAGCCTACAATGAGCAGTTCTTC.

The J gene is TRBJ1-5, the V gene TRBV5-4, with a weak D call TRBD1 (5 bases). CDR3 length: 11 residues. V lost 3 bases and J 16 bases, leaving 14 bases between the germline ends. CDR1 and CDR2 (germline): SGHNT, YYREEE (reference sequence). The CDR3 region has the DNA TGTGCCAGCAGCTGGGGGGACTGCCACCATTTT. Translating it yields CASSWGDCHHF.

The chain employs TRBV7-2 and TRBJ2-7, with D possibly matching TRBD2 (5 bases). This CDR3 region has 19 residues. Per the germline V gene, CDR1 is SGHTA and CDR2 is FQGNSA. Trimming shortened V by 0 bases and J by 3 bases, and 24 bases separated the two germline ends. CDR3: CASSLAGELGHPLNYEQYF. The CDR3, as DNA: TGTGCCAGCAGCTTAGCGGGAGAGCTAGGCCACCCACTCAACTACGAGCAGTACTTC.

The chain combines TRBV2 with TRBJ2-1; TRBD1 might be the D (6 bases). Germline-derived CDR1 and CDR2 are SNHLY and FYNNEI. The V end lost 5 bases, the J end lost 4 bases, and 12 bases lay between the germline ends. This CDR3 is 14 amino acids long. The CDR3 spells CASSLDRNYNEQFF. The CDR3 bases are TGTGCCAGCAGTCTGGACAGAAATTACAATGAGCAGTTCTTC.

This rearrangement joins TRBV6-5 to TRBJ2-5; 14 positions match TRBD2. Germline lookup yields CDR1 MNHEY and CDR2 SVGAGI. The CDR3 consists of 15 residues. J lost 5 bases, V lost 6 bases, and 5 bases had no gene match. The CDR3: CASRGTSGSSETQYF. The CDR3 DNA reads TGTGCCAGCAGGGGGACTAGCGGGAGCTCGGAGACCCAGTACTTC.

The chain carries TRBV2 and TRBJ2-1; TRBD2 might be the D (5 bases). Trimming pared 11 bases from V and 4 bases from J, leaving 18 bases between. Germline CDR1 reads SNHLY; CDR2 reads FYNNEI. The CDR3 contains 14 residues. The CDR3, as DNA: TGTGCCGGGAAAAGCGGTCAAGAATACAATGAGCAGTTCTTC. Translating it yields CAGKSGQEYNEQFF.

This clone was seen more than once but under ten times. This chain uses TRBV9 with TRBJ1-5; 9 bases agree with TRBD1. The CDR3 spans 15 residues. CDR1 is SGDLS, CDR2 YYNGEE, per germline. V dropped 5 bases and J dropped 4; count of bases not matched to a gene: 7. The CDR3 bases are TGTGCCAGCAGTCGAACCGGGACAGGGAATCAGCCCCAGCATTTT. Its translation: CASSRTGTGNQPQHF.

Turning to this clone: A much larger clone lies a single base off, so this may be a read error. The J gene is TRBJ2-3, the V gene TRBV2; 8 nucleotides line up with TRBD2. The CDR3 spans 14 residues. After removal of 5 bases from V and 0 bases from J, the junction contained 1 base not matched to a gene. The V gene's germline CDR1 is SNHLY and CDR2 FYNNEI. The CDR3 region is CASSPSGSTDTQYF. The CDR3 DNA sequence: TGTGCCAGCAGTCCTAGCGGGAGCACAGATACGCAGTATTTT.

The V gene is TRBV7-6, the J gene TRBJ2-5; TRBD1 matches at 12 bases. Germline V gene data show CDR1 as SGHVS and CDR2 as FNYEAQ. After removal of 0 bases from V and 5 bases from J, the junction contained 4 bases not matched to a gene. There are 16 residues in the CDR3. The CDR3 region is CASSLARDRGLETQYF. The CDR3 coding sequence is TGTGCCAGCAGCTTAGCTCGGGACAGGGGGCTCGAGACCCAGTACTTC.

The J gene is TRBJ2-1, the V gene TRBV6-1; D not resolved. Per germline, CDR1 MNHNS and CDR2 SASEGT. V dropped 4 bases and J dropped 8 bases, with 3 bases sitting between them. CDR3 length equals 10 residues. The CDR3 DNA reads TGTGCCAGCAGTGCTGATGAGCAGTTCTTC. This sequence encodes CASSADEQFF.

The chain is built from TRBV6-5 and TRBJ1-1, with D possibly being TRBD1 (6 bases). This CDR3 has 11 amino acids. Trimming cost V 6 bases and J 7 bases, with 9 bases left between them. Germline CDR1 is MNHEY and CDR2 is SVGAGI. The CDR3, as DNA: TGTGCCAGCAGACAGGGTGGTGAAGCTTTCTTT. Amino acid sequence: CASRQGGEAFF.